This T cell receptor beta chain was retrieved from a study of technical replicates of blood from a handful of donors. Germline trimming cut 5 bases from V and 5 bases from J; bases unmatched to any gene: 11. This CDR3 has 16 amino acids. Germline V CDR1 and CDR2: MDHEN, SYDVKM. Measured with immunoSEQ multiplex PCR; TCRdb has only the in-frame clones, and not every one. The repertoire consists of some 74,000 clones, with approximately 97% occurring once and the leading ten covering more than 0.25%. Material for sequencing was T cells isolated from PBMCs. The TCR was taken from a human donor in good health. The chain joins TRBV28 to TRBJ2-1; 8 nucleotides align to TRBD2. The CDR3 region has the DNA TGTGCCAGCAGTCTTAGCGGGACAATACGGGACAATGAGCAGTTCTTC. Its translation: CASSLSGTIRDNEQFF.